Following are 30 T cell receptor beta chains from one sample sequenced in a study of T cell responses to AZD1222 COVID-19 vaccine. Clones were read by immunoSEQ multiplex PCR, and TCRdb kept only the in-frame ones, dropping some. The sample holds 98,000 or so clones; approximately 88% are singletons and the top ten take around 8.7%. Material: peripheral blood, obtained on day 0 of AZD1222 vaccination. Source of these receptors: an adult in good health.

This CDR3 reads CASSFETQYF. In DNA, the CDR3 is TGTGCCAGCAGCTTCGAGACCCAGTACTTC. The chain couples TRBV11-3 to TRBJ2-5; D unclear. Germline V lookup: CDR1 SGHNT, CDR2 YENEEA. Trimming removed 3 bases at V and 5 bases at J, with 1 base between. This CDR3 comprises 10 residues.

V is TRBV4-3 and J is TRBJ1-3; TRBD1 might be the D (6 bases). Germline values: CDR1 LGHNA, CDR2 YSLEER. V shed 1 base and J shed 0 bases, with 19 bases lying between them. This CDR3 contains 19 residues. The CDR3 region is CASSQAPDRPDGSGNTIYF. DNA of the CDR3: TGCGCCAGCAGCCAAGCACCCGACAGGCCGGACGGCTCTGGAAACACCATATATTTT.

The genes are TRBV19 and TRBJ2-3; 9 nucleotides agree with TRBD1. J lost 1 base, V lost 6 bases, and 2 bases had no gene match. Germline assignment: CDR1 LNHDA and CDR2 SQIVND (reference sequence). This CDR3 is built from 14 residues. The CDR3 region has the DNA TGTGCCAGTAGATGGACAGGGGGCACAGATACGCAGTATTTT. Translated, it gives CASRWTGGTDTQYF.

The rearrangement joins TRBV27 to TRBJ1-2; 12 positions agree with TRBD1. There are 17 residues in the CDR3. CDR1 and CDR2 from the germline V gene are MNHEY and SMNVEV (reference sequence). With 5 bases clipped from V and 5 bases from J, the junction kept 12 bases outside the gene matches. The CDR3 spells CASSPRGTGGARYGYTF. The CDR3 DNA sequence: TGTGCCAGCAGTCCCCGAGGGACAGGGGGCGCGCGGTATGGCTACACCTTC.

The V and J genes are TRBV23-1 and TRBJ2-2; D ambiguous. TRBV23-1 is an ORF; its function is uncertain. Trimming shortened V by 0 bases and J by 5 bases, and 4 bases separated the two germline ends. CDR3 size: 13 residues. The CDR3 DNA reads TGCGCCAGCAGTCAATCGATAACCGGGGAGCTGTTTTTT. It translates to CASSQSITGELFF.

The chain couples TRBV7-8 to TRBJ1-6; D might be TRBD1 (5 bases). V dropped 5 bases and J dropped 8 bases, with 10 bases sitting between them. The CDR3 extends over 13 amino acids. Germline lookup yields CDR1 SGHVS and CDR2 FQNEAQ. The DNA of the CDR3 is TGTGCCAGCAGCCGTTTCAGGGATTCACCCCTCCACTTT. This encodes CASSRFRDSPLHF.

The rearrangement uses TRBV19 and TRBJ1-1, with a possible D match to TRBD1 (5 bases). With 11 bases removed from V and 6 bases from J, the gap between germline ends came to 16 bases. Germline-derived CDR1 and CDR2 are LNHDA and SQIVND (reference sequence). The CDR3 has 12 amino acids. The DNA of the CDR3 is TGTGCCTCGGGGCGCCCCATACCTGAAGCTTTCTTT. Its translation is CASGRPIPEAFF.

Written as DNA, the CDR3 is TGTGCCAGTCGGCAGGGGATCCACGAGCAGTACTTC. Protein: CASRQGIHEQYF. The chain joins TRBV19 to TRBJ2-7; TRBD1 is a possible D gene (6 bases). V was pared by 8 bases and J by 5 bases, with 13 bases between. This CDR3 is 12 amino acids long. Germline V gene sequence: CDR1 LNHDA, CDR2 SQIVND (reference sequence).

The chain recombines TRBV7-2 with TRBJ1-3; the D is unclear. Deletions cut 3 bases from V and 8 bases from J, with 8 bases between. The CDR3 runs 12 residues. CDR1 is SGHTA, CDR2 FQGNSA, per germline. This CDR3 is CASSFGPDTIYF. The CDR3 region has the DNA TGTGCCAGCAGCTTTGGTCCGGACACCATATATTTT.

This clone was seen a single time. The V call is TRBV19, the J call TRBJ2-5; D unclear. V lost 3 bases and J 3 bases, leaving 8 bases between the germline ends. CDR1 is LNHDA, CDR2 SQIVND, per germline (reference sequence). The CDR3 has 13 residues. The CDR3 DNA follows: TGTGCCAGTAGTATGGGCCCGGAAGAGACCCAGTACTTC. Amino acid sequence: CASSMGPEETQYF.

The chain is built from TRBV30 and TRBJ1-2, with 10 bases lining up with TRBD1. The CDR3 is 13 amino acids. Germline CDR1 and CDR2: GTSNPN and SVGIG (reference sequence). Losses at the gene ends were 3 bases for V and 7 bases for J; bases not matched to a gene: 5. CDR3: CAWRSTGGGGYTF. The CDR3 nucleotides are TGTGCCTGGAGATCGACAGGGGGCGGTGGCTACACCTTC. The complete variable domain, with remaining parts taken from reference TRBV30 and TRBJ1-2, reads SQTIHQWPATLVQPVGSPLSLECTVEGTSNPNLYWYRQAAGRGLQLLFYSVGIGQISSEVPQNLSASRPQDRQFILSSKKLLLSDSGFYLCAWRSTGGGGYTFGSGTRLTVV.

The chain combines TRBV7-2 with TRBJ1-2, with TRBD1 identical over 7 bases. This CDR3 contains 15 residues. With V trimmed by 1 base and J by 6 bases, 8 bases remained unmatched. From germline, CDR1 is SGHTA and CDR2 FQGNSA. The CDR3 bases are TGTGCCAGCAGCTTAGAGGGGGCCCAAAGGAATGGCTACACCTTC. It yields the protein CASSLEGAQRNGYTF.

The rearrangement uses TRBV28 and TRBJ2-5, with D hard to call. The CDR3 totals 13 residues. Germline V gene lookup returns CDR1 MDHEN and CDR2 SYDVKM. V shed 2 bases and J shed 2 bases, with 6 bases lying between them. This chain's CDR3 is CASSLLQQETQYF. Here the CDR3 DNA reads TGTGCCAGCAGTTTACTCCAGCAAGAGACCCAGTACTTC.

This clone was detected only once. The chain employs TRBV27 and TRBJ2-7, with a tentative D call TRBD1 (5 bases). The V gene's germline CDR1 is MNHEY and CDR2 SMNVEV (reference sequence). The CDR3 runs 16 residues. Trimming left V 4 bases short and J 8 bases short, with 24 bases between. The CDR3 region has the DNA TGTGCCAGCAGTTCCCCCCTAAGGCAGGGTCGTACCAAGCAGTACTTC. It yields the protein CASSSPLRQGRTKQYF.

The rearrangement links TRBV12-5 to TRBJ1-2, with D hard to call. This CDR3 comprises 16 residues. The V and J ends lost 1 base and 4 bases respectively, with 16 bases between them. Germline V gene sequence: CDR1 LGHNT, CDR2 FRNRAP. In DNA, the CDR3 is TGTGCTAGTGGTTTGGACGGAGGACCTCGATCCTATGGCTACACCTTC. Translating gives CASGLDGGPRSYGYTF.

Written as DNA, the CDR3 is TGCGCCAGCAGCAGGAGCGGGCCCTACGAGCAGTACTTC. Its translation: CASSRSGPYEQYF. The chain recombines TRBV5-1 with TRBJ2-7; D possibly corresponds to TRBD2 (6 bases). Germline lookup yields CDR1 SGHRS and CDR2 YFSETQ. CDR3 length: 13 amino acids. V lost 4 bases and J lost 2, with 10 bases in between.

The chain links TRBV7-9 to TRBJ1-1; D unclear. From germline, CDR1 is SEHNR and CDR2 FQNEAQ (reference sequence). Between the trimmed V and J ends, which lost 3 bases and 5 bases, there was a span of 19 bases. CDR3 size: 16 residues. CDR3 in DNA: TGTGCCAGCAGCTTGAACCCATGGACGAGAAGGACTGAAGCTTTCTTT. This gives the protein CASSLNPWTRRTEAFF.

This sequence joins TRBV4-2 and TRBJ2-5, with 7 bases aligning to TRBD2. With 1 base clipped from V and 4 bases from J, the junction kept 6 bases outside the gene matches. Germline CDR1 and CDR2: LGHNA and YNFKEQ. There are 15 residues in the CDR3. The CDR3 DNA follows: TGTGCCAGCAGCCAAGGGTCAGCGGGGCGAGAGACCCAGTACTTC. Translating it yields CASSQGSAGRETQYF.

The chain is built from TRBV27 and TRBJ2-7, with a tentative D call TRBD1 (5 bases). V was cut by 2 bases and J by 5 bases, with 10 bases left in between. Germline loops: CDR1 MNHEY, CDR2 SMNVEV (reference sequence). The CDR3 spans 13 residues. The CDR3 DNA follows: TGTGCCAGCAGTTTAAGACAGAACCACGAGCAGTACTTC. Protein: CASSLRQNHEQYF.

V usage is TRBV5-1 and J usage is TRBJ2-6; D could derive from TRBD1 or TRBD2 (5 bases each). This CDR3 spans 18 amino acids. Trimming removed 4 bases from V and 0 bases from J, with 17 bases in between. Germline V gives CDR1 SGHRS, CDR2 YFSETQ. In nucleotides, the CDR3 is TGCGCCAGCAGCCCCTTTGGGGGAGTGGACTCTGGGGCCAACGTCCTGACTTTC. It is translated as CASSPFGGVDSGANVLTF.

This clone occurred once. CDR3 nucleotide sequence: TGCGCCAGCAGGGGTTTGGCACTCGGTGAAGCTTTCTTT. It specifies CASRGLALGEAFF. The chain couples TRBV10-2 to TRBJ1-1; no reliable D call. CDR1 is WSHSY and CDR2 is SAAADI in the germline V gene. This CDR3 is 13 amino acids long. Trimming took off 6 bases at V and 7 bases at J, with 15 bases between the two ends.

CDR3: CASGWGNGDSNQPQHF. CDR3 nucleotide sequence: TGTGCCAGCGGCTGGGGAAATGGTGATAGCAATCAGCCCCAGCATTTT. The chain uses TRBV25-1 and TRBJ1-5; D remains unclear. CDR1 and CDR2 from the germline V gene are MGHDK and SYGVNS. Trimming took 8 bases from V and 0 from J, leaving 17 bases between them. This CDR3 contains 16 residues.

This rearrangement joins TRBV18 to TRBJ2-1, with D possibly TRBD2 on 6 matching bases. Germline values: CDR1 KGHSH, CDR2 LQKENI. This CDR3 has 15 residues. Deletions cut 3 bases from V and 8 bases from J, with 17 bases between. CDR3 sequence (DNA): TGTGCCAGCTCACCCACAGGCGGGATTGGGGATGAGCAGTTCTTC. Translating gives CASSPTGGIGDEQFF.

The CDR3 here is CASSEALRGMQFF. CDR3 nucleotides: TGTGCCAGCAGTGAAGCGCTTCGGGGTATGCAGTTCTTC. The chain joins TRBV6-1 to TRBJ2-1; maybe TRBD2 (5 bases). The ends were cut back, 0 bases at V and 12 bases at J, with 12 bases in the middle. The CDR3 runs 13 residues. Germline CDR1 reads MNHNS; CDR2 reads SASEGT.

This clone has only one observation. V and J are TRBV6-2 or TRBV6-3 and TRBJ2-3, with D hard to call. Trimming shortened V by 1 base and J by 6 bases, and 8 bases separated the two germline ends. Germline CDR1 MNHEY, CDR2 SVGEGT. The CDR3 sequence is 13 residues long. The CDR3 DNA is TGTGCCAGCAGTTACTTCACGGTGGATACGCAGTATTTT. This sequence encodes CASSYFTVDTQYF.

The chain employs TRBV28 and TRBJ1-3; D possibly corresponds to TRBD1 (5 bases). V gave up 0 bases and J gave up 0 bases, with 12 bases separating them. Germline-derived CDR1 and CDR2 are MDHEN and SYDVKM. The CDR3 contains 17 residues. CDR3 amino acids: CASSLWRQSTSGNTIYF. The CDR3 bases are TGTGCCAGCAGTTTATGGAGACAGTCGACCTCTGGAAACACCATATATTTT.

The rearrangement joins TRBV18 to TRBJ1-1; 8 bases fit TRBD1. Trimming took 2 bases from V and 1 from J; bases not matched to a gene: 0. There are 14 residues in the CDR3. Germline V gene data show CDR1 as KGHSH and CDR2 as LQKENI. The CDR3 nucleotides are TGTGCCAGCTCACCAGGACAGGGGAACACTGAAGCTTTCTTT. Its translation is CASSPGQGNTEAFF.

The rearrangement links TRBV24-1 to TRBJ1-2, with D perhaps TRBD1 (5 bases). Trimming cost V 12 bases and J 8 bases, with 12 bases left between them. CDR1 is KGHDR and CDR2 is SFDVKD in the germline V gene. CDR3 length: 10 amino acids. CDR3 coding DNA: TGTGCCGCCGGTCGGGGCGGCTACACCTTC. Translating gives CAAGRGGYTF.

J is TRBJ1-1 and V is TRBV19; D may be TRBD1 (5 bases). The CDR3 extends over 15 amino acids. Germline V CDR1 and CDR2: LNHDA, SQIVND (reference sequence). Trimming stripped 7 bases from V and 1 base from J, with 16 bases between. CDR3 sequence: CASTAVQGGNTEAFF. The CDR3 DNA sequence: TGTGCCAGTACCGCGGTTCAGGGAGGGAACACTGAAGCTTTCTTT.

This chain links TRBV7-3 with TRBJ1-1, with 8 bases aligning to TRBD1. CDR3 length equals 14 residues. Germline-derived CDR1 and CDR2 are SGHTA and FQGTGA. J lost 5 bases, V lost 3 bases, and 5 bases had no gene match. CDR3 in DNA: TGTGCCAGCAGCTTCCGACAGGGGATAACTGAAGCTTTCTTT. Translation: CASSFRQGITEAFF.